What follows is one T cell receptor beta chain and its context. The antigen it binds to is not known. Base qualities are not at hand, and no much larger clone is one base apart. This sample was included in a study of shared clonotypes between healthy human individuals (dated by TCRdb to 2018 to 2020). For context, the study as a whole: A couple of women and a few men aged 18 to 49 years were included in the cohort. For each donor, CD4 naive and CD4 memory were each given three plates, CD8 naive was given two plates, and CD8 memory was given one plate. The study deeply sequenced blood TCR repertoires of about 5 healthy adults to estimate repertoire size and the extent of clonotype sharing between individuals. To increase sequencing depth and limit assay-specific biases, different laboratories used diverse techniques to prepare libraries and sequence TCR repertoires. Between about 0.8 and 8.9 billion PBMCs per donor were obtained by leukapheresis. General findings and caveats noted by the study authors: Across four donors, roughly 5.1% of naive CD4, around 3.5% of naive CD8, about 2.3% of memory CD4, and over 0.35% of memory CD8 clonotypes were shared. Naive subsets generally had larger estimated clonotype richness than memory subsets did. Based on pairwise subsampling, the degree of clonotype sharing among donors was expected to be affected by sequencing depth. Higher generation probabilities were observed for clonotypes shared by all four sorted-subset donors than for non-shared clonotypes. Because the study included a small number of donors, the genetic and exposure-history diversity represented was limited. Sampling was restricted to blood, and TCR repertoires in tissue are likely to differ from TCR repertoires in blood. Incomplete sequencing was indicated by rarefaction of sorted-subset datasets, despite the large sequencing depth.

Using the deep immunoSEQ assay, TCR CDR3 regions were amplified from genomic DNA by multiplex PCR. For each cell subset, the extracted genomic DNA was distributed evenly across all wells of several immunoSEQ 96-well plates, and each plate served as one replicate. For sorted subsets, 150 to 200 ng genomic DNA, equal to 25,000 to 35,000 T cell genomes, was loaded into each replicate PCR. Purified libraries were quantified with a Qubit 3.0 fluorometer, sized on a Bioanalyzer 2100, and re-quantified with the KAPA Library Quantification kit. Every immunoSEQ 96-well plate was sequenced on a dedicated single-read 150-cycle Illumina NextSeq 550 flow cell. As for the original processing: Because the immunoSEQ output included only junctional sequences and no quality scores, the filtering could not be the same as the filtering used for full-length reads. Sequences were annotated with PyIR, a Python wrapper for IgBLAST v1.9, and V/J genes and CDR3 were assigned using IMGT germline references. Any read was removed if the V/J assignment was weak (E-value above 1e-6), the CDR3 was missing, or the read contained stop codons, out-of-frame junctions, or ambiguous translated residues. V3J clonotypes were defined by identical inferred V gene, J gene, and CDR3 amino acid sequence. Percentage overlap between repertoires was calculated by dividing the number of shared unique clonotypes by the size of the smaller repertoire. Richness of each repertoire was evaluated using RTK rarefaction, the Chao1 estimator, and Recon v2.1 estimates of unobserved clonotypes. Generation probabilities were computed with OLGA for all TCRbeta clonotypes obtained by the gDNA method from several donors. TCRdb stores this immuneACCESS table with in-frame sequences only. Part of the clones is absent; in the studies checked, under half of the shortfall reflects unresolved V genes, and no reason is known for the rest. The V and J calls and the clone size are those of that table, but D and trimming were determined from the DNA. In this sample the table shows approximately 2.4 million clones, nearly 97% of which occur a single time. Around 0.13% of the sample comes from the top ten.

The germline V end is reduced by 7 bases and the J end by 3 bases; junction bases left unmatched: 7. As encoded in the germline V gene, CDR1 is MNHGY while CDR2 is SAAAGT. The CDR3 contains 14 residues, cysteine and phenylalanine counted. The CDR3 DNA has 42 bases and is translated from base 1. The donors were healthy, HIV-negative adults with no recently reported acute infections or vaccinations. Every donor was a Caucasian adult residing in Nashville, Tennessee, USA. CD4+ T cells were enriched by magnetic negative selection, after which naive cells were positively selected on CD45RA and the negative fraction was taken as the memory subset. After blood collection by leukapheresis, PBMCs were isolated using Ficoll-Histopaque density gradient centrifugation and then cryopreserved in the vapor phase of liquid nitrogen. Analytical flow cytometry was used to check the purity and quantity of each magnetically sorted T cell population. Genomic DNA was isolated from every sorted fraction and measured by UV absorbance on a Nanodrop 2000c.

Sequencing used naive CD4+ T cells sorted from blood. This specimen's cell subset or site label, per the study, means: CD45RA+ positively selected. The sequence was obtained from a man younger than 30 in good health. This chain joins TRBV6-8 to TRBJ2-3; 7 bases in the junction line up with TRBD1. The CDR3 here reads CASTDRVGTDTQYF. The DNA sequence is TGTGCCAGCACAGACAGGGTAGGTACAGATACGCAGTATTTT.